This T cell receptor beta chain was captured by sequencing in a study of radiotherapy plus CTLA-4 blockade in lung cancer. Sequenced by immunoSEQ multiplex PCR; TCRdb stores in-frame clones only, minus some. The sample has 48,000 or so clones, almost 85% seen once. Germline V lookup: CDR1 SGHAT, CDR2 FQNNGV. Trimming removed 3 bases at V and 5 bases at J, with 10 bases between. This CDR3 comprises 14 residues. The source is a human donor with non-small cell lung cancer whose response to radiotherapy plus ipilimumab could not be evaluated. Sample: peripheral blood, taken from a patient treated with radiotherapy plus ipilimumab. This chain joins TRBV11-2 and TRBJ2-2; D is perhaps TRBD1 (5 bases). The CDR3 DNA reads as TGTGCCAGCAGCTTGGGGCAGGTTACCGGGGAGCTGTTTTTT. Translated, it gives CASSLGQVTGELFF.